A selection of T cell receptor beta chains follows, all from one sample in a study of CD8 T cells in ankylosing spondylitis. TCRdb processed the 5' RACE reads anew with MiXCR; each CDR3 protein has one entry. The sample contains 110,000 to 150,000 distinct CDR3 sequences, roughly 8% of which appear only once. Sequencing input: synovial fluid, either unsorted or a sorted T cell fraction (not recorded which). These TCRs come from a male donor with ankylosing spondylitis. CDR3s include the opening cysteine and the closing phenylalanine or tryptophan. D genes are given only for firm matches. Clone size is given for some rows only: seen once, a few or many times, or a class if the clone is expanded.

V gene: TRBV20-1
D gene: -
J gene: TRBJ1-1
clone size: many
CDR3 DNA: TGCAGTGCTGTAGGACTGACTCACACTGAAGCTTTCTTT
CDR3 protein: CSAVGLTHTEAFF

V gene: TRBV20-1
D gene: TRBD1
J gene: TRBJ1-6
clone size: many
CDR3 DNA: TGCAGTGCTTCTGGACTTGGGCAGGGGGCTTCCCTCCACTTT
CDR3 protein: CSASGLGQGASLHF

V gene: TRBV20-1
D gene: -
J gene: TRBJ2-5
clone size: many
CDR3 DNA: TGCAGTGCTCTTAGGGACATCAACCAAGAGACCCAGTACTTC
CDR3 protein: CSALRDINQETQYF

V gene: TRBV20-1
D gene: -
J gene: TRBJ2-7
clone size: -
CDR3 DNA: TGCAGTGCAGTCGACAGCCTCGTCCACGACCAGTACTTC
CDR3 protein: CSAVDSLVHDQYF

V gene: TRBV6-1
D gene: TRBD1
J gene: TRBJ2-1
clone size: many
CDR3 DNA: TGTGCCAGCAGTCCGAGACAGGGATCCTACAATGAGCAGTTCTTC
CDR3 protein: CASSPRQGSYNEQFF

V gene: TRBV13
D gene: -
J gene: TRBJ1-1
clone size: -
CDR3 DNA: TGTGCCAGCAGCTTATTGAGGGAGACTGAAGCTTTCTTT
CDR3 protein: CASSLLRETEAFF

V gene: TRBV15
D gene: -
J gene: TRBJ2-2
clone size: -
CDR3 DNA: TGTGCCACCAGCAGAGTTGGCAGAACAAACACCGGGGAGCTGTTTTTT
CDR3 protein: CATSRVGRTNTGELFF

V gene: TRBV15
D gene: -
J gene: TRBJ2-3
clone size: -
CDR3 DNA: TGTGCCACCAGCAGAGATCCTCAGAAGGATACGCAGTATTTT
CDR3 protein: CATSRDPQKDTQYF

V gene: TRBV29-1
D gene: -
J gene: TRBJ1-2
clone size: many
CDR3 DNA: TGCAGCAGGTCGCTGCCTAACTATGGCTACACCTTC
CDR3 protein: CSRSLPNYGYTF

V gene: TRBV5-1
D gene: -
J gene: TRBJ2-7
clone size: -
CDR3 DNA: TGCGCCAGCAGCTTAAAGGCGGGGAAGGGCGCCTACGAGCAGTACTTC
CDR3 protein: CASSLKAGKGAYEQYF

V gene: TRBV3-1
D gene: TRBD2
J gene: TRBJ2-7
clone size: -
CDR3 DNA: TGTGCCAGCAGCCAGCAGTTCACTAGCGGAACATATTACTACGAGCAGTACTTC
CDR3 protein: CASSQQFTSGTYYYEQYF

V gene: TRBV7-9
D gene: TRBD1
J gene: TRBJ1-6
clone size: -
CDR3 DNA: TGTGCCAGCAGCCCCGGGACAGGTTCACCCCTCCACTTT
CDR3 protein: CASSPGTGSPLHF

V gene: TRBV7-2
D gene: TRBD1
J gene: TRBJ1-2
clone size: many
CDR3 DNA: TGTGCCAGCAGCTTCGGACAGGGCCTAAGCGGCTACACCTTC
CDR3 protein: CASSFGQGLSGYTF

V gene: TRBV29-1
D gene: -
J gene: TRBJ2-7
clone size: few
CDR3 DNA: TGCAGCGTTGAAGGCCTAACCTACGAGCAGTACTTC
CDR3 protein: CSVEGLTYEQYF

V gene: TRBV7-2
D gene: -
J gene: TRBJ1-1
clone size: few
CDR3 DNA: TGTGCCAGCAGCCTTCGGACACTGAACACTGAAGCTTTCTTT
CDR3 protein: CASSLRTLNTEAFF

V gene: TRBV7-6
D gene: -
J gene: TRBJ2-7
clone size: -
CDR3 DNA: TGTGCCAGCTCCGGGACCAATCCCTACGAGCAGTACTTC
CDR3 protein: CASSGTNPYEQYF

V gene: TRBV4-3
D gene: -
J gene: TRBJ2-1
clone size: many
CDR3 DNA: TGCGCCAGCAGCCAAGAACTGGGCATTCTATACAATGAGCAGTTCTTC
CDR3 protein: CASSQELGILYNEQFF

V gene: TRBV28
D gene: -
J gene: TRBJ1-4
clone size: once
CDR3 DNA: TGTGCCAGCAGCCGGACCCAGGGGCTTAATGAAAAACTGTTTTTT
CDR3 protein: CASSRTQGLNEKLFF

V gene: TRBV4-3
D gene: -
J gene: TRBJ1-1
clone size: many
CDR3 DNA: TGCGCCAGCAGCCAACTAATCGAGGGAGGCAACACTGAAGCTTTCTTT
CDR3 protein: CASSQLIEGGNTEAFF

V gene: TRBV3-1
D gene: TRBD1
J gene: TRBJ2-1
clone size: many
CDR3 DNA: TGTGCCAGCAGCCAGGACAGGGGTTCCTACAATGAGCAGTTCTTC
CDR3 protein: CASSQDRGSYNEQFF

V gene: TRBV3-1
D gene: -
J gene: TRBJ1-1
clone size: few
CDR3 DNA: TGTGCCAGCAGCCAAGGAACAGGGATTGACACTGAAGCTTTCTTT
CDR3 protein: CASSQGTGIDTEAFF

V gene: TRBV20-1
D gene: -
J gene: TRBJ1-2
clone size: many
CDR3 DNA: TGCAGTGCCGGACGGGGAGAGGGCTACACCTTC
CDR3 protein: CSAGRGEGYTF